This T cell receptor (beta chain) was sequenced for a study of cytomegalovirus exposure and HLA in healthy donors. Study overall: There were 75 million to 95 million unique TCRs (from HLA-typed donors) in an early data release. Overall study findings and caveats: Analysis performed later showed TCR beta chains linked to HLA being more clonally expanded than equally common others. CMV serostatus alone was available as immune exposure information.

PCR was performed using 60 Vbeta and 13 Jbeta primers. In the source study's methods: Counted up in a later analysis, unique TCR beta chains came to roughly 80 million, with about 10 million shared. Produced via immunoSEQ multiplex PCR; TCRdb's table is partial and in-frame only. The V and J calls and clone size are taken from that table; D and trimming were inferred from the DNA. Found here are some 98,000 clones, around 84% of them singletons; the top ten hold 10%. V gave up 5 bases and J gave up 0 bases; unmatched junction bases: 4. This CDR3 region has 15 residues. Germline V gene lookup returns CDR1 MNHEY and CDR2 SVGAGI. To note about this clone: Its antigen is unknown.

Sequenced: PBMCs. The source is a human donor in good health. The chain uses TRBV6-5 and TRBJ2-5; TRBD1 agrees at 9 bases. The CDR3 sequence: CASSRTGVYQETQYF. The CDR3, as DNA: TGTGCCAGCAGTCGGACAGGGGTGTACCAAGAGACCCAGTACTTC.